A single sample gave rise to the 23 T cell receptor beta chains below, sequenced in a study of blood T cell repertoires in COVID-19. Measured with immunoSEQ multiplex PCR; TCRdb has only the in-frame clones, and not every one. The sample consists of fewer than 300,000 clones, about nine tenths of them appearing once. Source material: PBMCs or T cells enriched from blood (not recorded which). The receptors were sampled from a woman aged 25-40 years who had recovered from COVID-19.

In its sample, this clone was seen once. The junction and the germline gene differ at one end; a read error may be behind it. V usage is TRBV10-1 and J usage is TRBJ2-7; D not resolved. This CDR3 spans 14 amino acids. CDR1 WNHNN and CDR2 SYGVQD come from the germline V gene (reference sequence). CDR3 in amino acids: CASSESRPSNEQYF. As DNA, the CDR3 is TGCGCCAGCAGTGAGTCGCGGCCCTCCAACGAGCAGTACTTC.

This chain uses TRBV28 with TRBJ1-5, with D possibly being TRBD1 (5 bases). The CDR3 runs to 13 residues. With 2 bases removed from V and 4 bases from J, the gap between germline ends came to 6 bases. Per germline, CDR1 MDHEN and CDR2 SYDVKM. DNA of the CDR3: TGTGCCAGCAGTTTACAGGGTAATCAGCCCCAGCATTTT. Encoded protein: CASSLQGNQPQHF.

The CDR3 region is CASSLSAFGLAGGALAKNIQYF. In DNA form, the CDR3 reads TGTGCCAGCAGTTTATCAGCTTTCGGGCTAGCGGGAGGCGCACTAGCCAAAAACATTCAGTACTTC. The V call is TRBV27, the J call TRBJ2-4, with 11 bases identical to TRBD2. Germline V gene lookup returns CDR1 MNHEY and CDR2 SMNVEV (reference sequence). Trimming at V came to 0 bases and at J to 0 bases, leaving 16 bases not matched to a gene. CDR3 length: 22 amino acids.

J is TRBJ2-5 and V is TRBV7-9; D is unclear. The germline CDR1 and CDR2 sequences are SEHNR and FQNEAQ (reference sequence). V was shortened by 1 base and J by 6 bases, with 3 bases between the two germline ends. The CDR3 extends over 11 amino acids. As DNA, the CDR3 is TGTGCCAGCAGCTTAGATAAGACCCAGTACTTC. It yields the protein CASSLDKTQYF.

This sequence joins TRBV6-5 and TRBJ2-2, with D tentatively TRBD1 (6 bases). V lost 7 bases to trimming and J lost 4 bases, with 16 bases between them. Per germline, CDR1 MNHEY and CDR2 SVGAGI. The CDR3 consists of 15 residues. CDR3 residues: CASTPLGGTTGELFF. CDR3 coding DNA: TGTGCCAGCACCCCTCTAGGGGGTACCACCGGGGAGCTGTTTTTT.

This chain uses TRBV11-2 with TRBJ2-7; D is possibly TRBD1 (6 bases). The CDR3 is 13 residues long. V was cut by 5 bases and J by 5 bases, with 13 bases left in between. Germline V gene data show CDR1 as SGHAT and CDR2 as FQNNGV. The CDR3 DNA is TGTGCCAGCAGCAAACAGGGTGCAAACGAGCAGTACTTC. Its protein is CASSKQGANEQYF.

V is TRBV19 and J is TRBJ1-4, with 7 bases aligning to TRBD1. V shed 3 bases, J shed 4 bases, and the junction held 2 bases outside the gene matches. Germline V gene lookup returns CDR1 LNHDA and CDR2 SQIVND (reference sequence). The CDR3 covers 14 residues. Here the CDR3 reads CASSMGQFNEKLFF. DNA of the CDR3: TGTGCCAGTAGTATGGGACAGTTTAATGAAAAACTGTTTTTT. Full variable domain (remainder filled in from reference TRBV19 and TRBJ1-4): DGGITQSPKYLFRKEGQNVTLSCEQNLNHDAMYWYRQDPGQGLRLIYYSQIVNDFQKGDIAEGYSVSREKKESFPLTVTSAQKNPTAFYLCASSMGQFNEKLFFGSGTQLSVL.

The genes are TRBV6-2 or TRBV6-3 and TRBJ1-1, with 9 bases identical to TRBD1. CDR1 and CDR2 from the germline V gene are MNHEY and SVGEGT. J was trimmed by 11 bases and V by 5 bases; bases with no gene match: 15. This CDR3 is 15 amino acids long. The CDR3 DNA follows: TGTGCCAGCAGTGCACAACAGGGGGCGCGGATGGAGGCTTTCTTT. This sequence encodes CASSAQQGARMEAFF.

The rearrangement uses TRBV4-3 and TRBJ2-7; TRBD2 agrees at 10 bases. From germline, CDR1 is LGHNA and CDR2 YSLEER. V was pared by 1 base and J by 5 bases, with 11 bases of the junction left unmatched. This CDR3 comprises 17 residues. CDR3 nucleotide sequence: TGCGCCAGCAGCCAAGCTAGCGGGAGTTTTTATAGCCACGAGCAGTACTTC. It specifies CASSQASGSFYSHEQYF.

J is TRBJ1-6 and V is TRBV27, with a tentative D call TRBD1 (5 bases). The CDR3 is 14 residues long. CDR1 is MNHEY and CDR2 is SMNVEV in the germline V gene (reference sequence). Deletions cut 1 base from V and 6 bases from J, with 7 bases between. CDR3 loop: CASSLLQGNSPLHF. DNA for the CDR3: TGTGCCAGCAGTTTATTGCAGGGTAATTCACCCCTCCACTTT.

The V call is TRBV30, the J call TRBJ2-3; possibly TRBD1 for D (6 bases). Per germline, CDR1 GTSNPN and CDR2 SVGIG (reference sequence). Trimming left V 0 bases short and J 2 bases short, with 12 bases between. There are 15 residues in the CDR3. Written as DNA, the CDR3 is TGTGCCTGGAGTGTACCAGGGGTCGACACAGATACGCAGTATTTT. Amino acid sequence: CAWSVPGVDTDTQYF. The complete variable domain, with remaining parts taken from reference TRBV30 and TRBJ2-3, reads SQTIHQWPATLVQPVGSPLSLECTVEGTSNPNLYWYRQAAGRGLQLLFYSVGIGQISSEVPQNLSASRPQDRQFILSSKKLLLSDSGFYLCAWSVPGVDTDTQYFGPGTRLTVL.

This chain links TRBV2 with TRBJ1-3, with D tentatively TRBD1 (5 bases). The germline V gene has CDR1 SNHLY and CDR2 FYNNEI. This CDR3 region has 15 residues. With 5 bases removed from V and 0 bases from J, the gap between germline ends came to 11 bases. The CDR3 DNA sequence: TGTGCCAGCAGTATGACAGTAATCTCTGGAAACACCATATATTTT. Translating it yields CASSMTVISGNTIYF.

This clone was detected only once. V gene TRBV5-8 combines with J gene TRBJ2-3; 10 bases line up with TRBD1. CDR3 length: 16 amino acids. The germline CDR1 and CDR2 sequences are SGHTS and YDEGEE. The J segment lost 5 bases and the V segment lost 4 bases, leaving 10 bases of the junction unmatched. CDR3 region: CASSGRTGGYKDTQYF. The CDR3 region has the DNA TGTGCCAGCAGCGGAAGGACAGGGGGTTATAAAGATACGCAGTATTTT.

This chain links TRBV6-5 with TRBJ2-3; possible D gene TRBD2, 6 bases. This CDR3 is 16 amino acids long. V was cut by 0 bases and J by 6 bases, with 16 bases left in between. Germline V CDR1 and CDR2: MNHEY, SVGAGI. CDR3: CASSYSSGSGGDTQYF. CDR3 coding DNA: TGTGCCAGCAGTTACTCGTCGGGTAGCGGAGGGGATACGCAGTATTTT.

The chain couples TRBV3-1 (or the pseudogene TRBV3-2) to TRBJ2-2, with D possibly matching TRBD2 (6 bases). CDR3 length equals 16 residues. Looked up from germline, CDR1 is LGHDT and CDR2 is YNNKEL (reference sequence). V was clipped by 4 bases and J by 4 bases, with 16 bases between them. The DNA for the CDR3 is TGTGCCAGCAGCCTTGTAGGAGGGGCGTCCACCGGGGAGCTGTTTTTT. It is translated as CASSLVGGASTGELFF.

The chain has TRBV7-2 and TRBJ1-5; 11 nucleotides align to TRBD1. Unmatched junction bases numbered 0, after V lost 4 bases and J lost 1 base. Germline CDR1 is SGHTA and CDR2 is FQGNSA. The CDR3 spans 15 residues. The CDR3 nucleotides read TGTGCCAGCAGCTGGGACAGGGGGAGCAATCAGCCCCAGCATTTT. Residues: CASSWDRGSNQPQHF.

The V call is TRBV5-1, the J call TRBJ2-5, with D perhaps TRBD1 (5 bases). V was clipped by 5 bases and J by 5 bases, with 22 bases between them. The CDR3 has 16 amino acids. CDR1 and CDR2 from the germline V gene are SGHRS and YFSETQ. This chain's CDR3 is CASSLLPSGKAETQYF. In DNA, the CDR3 is TGCGCCAGCAGTTTGTTACCGTCAGGGAAGGCGGAGACCCAGTACTTC.

The chain is built from TRBV7-2 and TRBJ2-3, with D possibly being TRBD2 (6 bases). Germline CDR1 and CDR2: SGHTA and FQGNSA. V was pared by 4 bases and J by 1 base, with 9 bases between. This CDR3 region has 14 residues. CDR3 residues: CASSSGLRTDTQYF. Written as DNA, the CDR3 is TGTGCCAGCAGCTCGGGACTTCGCACAGATACGCAGTATTTT.

The chain couples TRBV4-3 to TRBJ2-1; D is unresolved. The germline V gene encodes CDR1 LGHNA and CDR2 YSLEER. The CDR3 contains 16 residues. V was pared by 2 bases and J by 3 bases, with 14 bases between. The CDR3 loop reads CASSQYSPVLYNEQFF. CDR3 bases: TGCGCCAGCAGCCAATATAGTCCCGTCCTCTACAATGAGCAGTTCTTC.

The V call is TRBV7-9, the J call TRBJ2-1; possibly TRBD1 for D (5 bases). CDR1 and CDR2 from the germline V gene are SEHNR and FQNEAQ (reference sequence). With 7 bases removed from V and 4 bases from J, the gap between germline ends came to 11 bases. The CDR3 is made up of 13 amino acids. The CDR3 bases are TGTGCCAGCACCCAGACAGATTACAATGAGCAGTTCTTC. Amino acids: CASTQTDYNEQFF.

This clone was seen a handful of times. The chain combines TRBV10-1 with TRBJ1-1; TRBD1 matches at 9 bases. Trimming took 4 bases from V and 0 from J; bases not matched to a gene: 3. Germline V lookup: CDR1 WNHNN, CDR2 SYGVQD (reference sequence). The CDR3 spans 15 residues. CDR3 nucleotide sequence: TGCGCCAGCAGTGGGAACAGGGGGCTGAACACTGAAGCTTTCTTT. Amino acid sequence: CASSGNRGLNTEAFF.

This chain joins TRBV11-2 and TRBJ1-4; 8 bases are a match to TRBD1. The V segment lost 5 bases and the J segment 1 base; nucleotides outside the gene matches: 3. The CDR3 is 15 residues long. CDR1 is SGHAT and CDR2 is FQNNGV in the germline V gene. The CDR3 loop reads CASSPGQGTNEKLFF. The CDR3 DNA is TGTGCCAGCAGCCCTGGACAGGGAACTAATGAAAAACTGTTTTTT.

The rearrangement links TRBV7-2 to TRBJ2-7, with 11 bases aligning to TRBD1. CDR1 and CDR2 (germline): SGHTA, FQGNSA. This CDR3 spans 15 amino acids. Unmatched junction bases numbered 2, after V lost 1 base and J lost 3 bases. The CDR3 nucleotides read TGTGCCAGCAGCTTAGTAGGGACAGGGGGCTACGAGCAGTACTTC. Its protein is CASSLVGTGGYEQYF.